This entry describes one TCR beta chain. This CDR3 region has 16 residues. The ends lost 5 bases at V and 2 bases at J; junction bases unmatched: 5. In germline, CDR1 is SGHTA, CDR2 FQGTGA. This sample was included in a study of blood T cell repertoires in COVID-19. Method: immunoSEQ multiplex PCR; TCRdb's copy keeps in-frame clones and lacks some. The repertoire holds tens of thousands of clones, with approximately 90% as singletons. The sample taken for sequencing was peripheral blood. The TCR was taken from a woman between 50 and 59 years old with acute or convalescent COVID-19. The chain employs TRBV7-3 and TRBJ2-7; TRBD2 matches at 14 bases. The CDR3 DNA follows: TGTGCCAGCAGCGGGACTAGCGGGAGCGGGCCCTACGAGCAGTACTTC. Its protein is CASSGTSGSGPYEQYF.